The clone carrying this TCR beta chain appeared a few times. Its antigen is unknown. TCRdb reprocessed the 5' RACE reads via MiXCR and lists one record per CDR3 protein. The sample shows tens of thousands of distinct CDR3 sequences, around 13% of them seen only once. Per germline, CDR1 ENHRY and CDR2 SYGVKD. V lost 8 bases to trimming and J lost 0 bases, with 10 bases between them. The CDR3 length is 13 residues. This entry belongs to a study of early T cells in non-severe SARS-CoV-2 infection. General study findings and limits: Clonotype matching in VDJdb favored anti-spike CD8 responses and did not capture private and CD4 specificities.

The chain has TRBV10-3 and TRBJ1-1; D is perhaps TRBD1 (6 bases). The sample in question was whole blood, obtained at baseline. The receptor was isolated from an adult who was a healthcare worker with PCR-confirmed SARS-CoV-2 infection or an uninfected control (not recorded which). The CDR3 loop is CAIQTGMNTEAFF. As DNA, the CDR3 is TGTGCCATCCAGACAGGCATGAACACTGAAGCTTTCTTT.